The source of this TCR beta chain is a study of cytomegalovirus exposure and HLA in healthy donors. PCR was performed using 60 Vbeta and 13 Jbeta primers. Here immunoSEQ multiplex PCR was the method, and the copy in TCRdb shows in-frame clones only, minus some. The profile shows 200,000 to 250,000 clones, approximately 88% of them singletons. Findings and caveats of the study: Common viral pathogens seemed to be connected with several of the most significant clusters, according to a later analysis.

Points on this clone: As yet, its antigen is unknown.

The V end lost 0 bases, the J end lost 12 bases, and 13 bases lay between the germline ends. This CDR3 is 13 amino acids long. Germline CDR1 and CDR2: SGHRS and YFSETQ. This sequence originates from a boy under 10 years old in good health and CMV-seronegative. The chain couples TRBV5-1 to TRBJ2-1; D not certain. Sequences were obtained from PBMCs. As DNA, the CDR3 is TGCGCCAGCAGCTTGGCCAGGCAGAATTCGCAGTTCTTC. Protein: CASSLARQNSQFF.